What follows are 2 T cell receptor beta chains derived from one specimen sequenced in a study of cytomegalovirus exposure and HLA in healthy donors listed by TCRdb under 2017. Libraries came from the immunoSEQ multiplex PCR assay. A mixture of 60 forward primers for TCR Vbeta segments and 13 reverse primers for TCR Jbeta segments was used in the multiplex PCR. As stored in TCRdb, this immuneACCESS dataset retains in-frame rearrangements with V and J assigned. A fraction of the clones does not appear; measured against another copy, unresolved V genes explain less than half of the discrepancy, and the remainder lacks a known reason. The sample includes 180,000 or so clones, with 70% to 85% observed a single time. The top ten clonotypes cover 0.075% to 0.1% of the sample. The sequencing input was PBMCs. These receptors were collected from a boy aged 2 to 10 in good health and CMV-seronegative.

This clone was seen once. The chain uses TRBV7-2 and TRBJ1-3; unclear D gene. V gave up 5 bases and J gave up 0 bases, with 11 bases separating them. The CDR3 totals 15 residues. CDR1 and CDR2 from the germline V gene are SGHTA and FQGNSA. The DNA for the CDR3 is TGTGCCAGCAGCCAGGCTTCGATCTCTGGAAACACCATATATTTT. Its translation: CASSQASISGNTIYF.

This clone was observed a single time. The J gene is TRBJ2-5, the V gene TRBV6-5; TRBD1 is a possible D gene (7 bases). Germline CDR1 reads MNHEY; CDR2 reads SVGAGI. Trimming took 9 bases from V and 5 from J, leaving 22 bases between them. The CDR3 consists of 15 residues. CDR3 in amino acids: CASLEEGADGETQYF. The CDR3 region has the DNA TGTGCCAGTCTCGAGGAGGGGGCTGATGGGGAGACCCAGTACTTC.